Below, 10 T cell receptor beta chains from the same sample are listed, as sequenced in a study of cytomegalovirus exposure and HLA in healthy donors. It was with 60 Vbeta and 13 Jbeta primers that the PCR ran. The protocol was immunoSEQ multiplex PCR, while the TCRdb copy is restricted to in-frame clones and leaves out a portion. The sample holds 200,000 to 300,000 clones, 78% seen once. Sequenced sample: PBMCs. Every receptor here comes from a boy aged 5-17 years in good health and CMV-seronegative.

The rearrangement joins TRBV6-1 to TRBJ1-4; tentative D call: TRBD1 (5 bases). The CDR3 contains 15 residues. V was cut by 2 bases and J by 6 bases, with 13 bases left in between. Germline CDR1 is MNHNS and CDR2 is SASEGT. CDR3 nucleotides: TGTGCCAGCAGTGAACCGGGGGTTGGACATGAAAAACTGTTTTTT. Protein sequence: CASSEPGVGHEKLFF.

This sequence joins TRBV11-2 and TRBJ1-1; D possibly corresponds to TRBD1 (5 bases). CDR1 is SGHAT and CDR2 is FQNNGV in the germline V gene. Trimming took 5 bases from V and 3 from J, leaving 16 bases between them. The CDR3 extends over 15 amino acids. CDR3 in DNA: TGTGCCAGCAGCCCATCAAACCAGGGCGACACTGAAGCTTTCTTT. It translates to CASSPSNQGDTEAFF.

This clone occurred once. V is TRBV5-1 and J is TRBJ1-2; TRBD1 matches 9 bases. CDR1 and CDR2 from the germline V gene are SGHRS and YFSETQ. This CDR3 spans 15 amino acids. J lost 0 bases, V lost 4 bases, and 4 bases had no gene match. Here the CDR3 reads CASSQQGAANYGYTF. The DNA for the CDR3 is TGCGCCAGCAGCCAACAGGGGGCTGCTAACTATGGCTACACCTTC. Together with reference TRBV5-1 and TRBJ1-2, the CDR3 gives the full variable domain: KAGVTQTPRYLIKTRGQQVTLSCSPISGHRSVSWYQQTPGQGLQFLFEYFSETQRNKGNFPGRFSGRQFSNSRSEMNVSTLELGDSALYLCASSQQGAANYGYTFGSGTRLTVV.

The V and J genes are TRBV18 and TRBJ1-1; possibly TRBD1 for D (6 bases). This CDR3 has 13 residues. Germline lookup yields CDR1 KGHSH and CDR2 LQKENI. Trimming took off 5 bases at V and 1 base at J, with 8 bases between the two ends. The CDR3 DNA follows: TGTGCCAGCTCAGGACAGACGAACACTGAAGCTTTCTTT. It is translated as CASSGQTNTEAFF.

This chain uses TRBV2 with TRBJ1-5; no clear D gene. CDR1 is SNHLY and CDR2 is FYNNEI in the germline V gene. V lost 5 bases, J lost 6 bases, and 5 bases lay in between. The CDR3 spans 11 residues. Here the CDR3 reads CASSLGQPQHF. The CDR3 DNA is TGTGCCAGCAGTCTCGGTCAGCCCCAGCATTTT.

The chain links TRBV11-2 to TRBJ1-4; D gene ambiguous. Looked up from germline, CDR1 is SGHAT and CDR2 is FQNNGV. The CDR3 has 17 amino acids. Trimming took off 1 base at V and 8 bases at J, with 20 bases between the two ends. The CDR3 DNA is TGTGCCAGCAGCTTAGTCCCGGGCGGGAGTAGTGGGGAAAAACTGTTTTTT. Encoded protein: CASSLVPGGSSGEKLFF. Filled out from reference TRBV11-2 and TRBJ1-4, the complete variable domain reads EAGVAQSPRYKIIEKRQSVAFWCNPISGHATLYWYQQILGQGPKLLIQFQNNGVVDDSQLPKDRFSAERLKGVDSTLKIQPAKLEDSAVYLCASSLVPGGSSGEKLFFGSGTQLSVL.

This clone was counted only a few times. V and J are TRBV30 and TRBJ2-7, with 8 bases lining up with TRBD2. The ends lost 5 bases at V and 1 base at J; junction bases unmatched: 7. The germline CDR1 and CDR2 sequences are GTSNPN and SVGIG (reference sequence). The CDR3 sequence is 14 residues long. CDR3 in DNA: TGTGCCTGGCGGACCGGGGGGGGATCCTACGAGCAGTACTTC. It specifies CAWRTGGGSYEQYF.

In this sample, this clone turned up a few times. The chain joins TRBV5-1 to TRBJ2-3, with TRBD2 identical over 9 bases. This CDR3 is built from 18 residues. The V and J ends lost 3 bases and 2 bases, in that order; junction bases with no gene match: 13. From germline, CDR1 is SGHRS and CDR2 YFSETQ. Written as DNA, the CDR3 is TGCGCCAGCAGCTCCAGCGGCGGGAGGGCCGGGAACACAGATACGCAGTATTTT. Protein product: CASSSSGGRAGNTDTQYF.

J is TRBJ2-1 and V is TRBV7-2, with a possible D match to TRBD2 (5 bases). This CDR3 is 13 amino acids long. V lost 10 bases and J 8 bases, leaving 18 bases between the germline ends. The germline CDR1 and CDR2 sequences are SGHTA and FQGNSA. Here the CDR3 DNA reads TGTGCCACCGGACTTCCCGAAGTAGATGAGCAGTTCTTC. It encodes CATGLPEVDEQFF. Supplemented by reference TRBV7-2 and TRBJ2-1, the full variable domain reads GAGVSQSPSNKVTEKGKDVELRCDPISGHTALYWYRQSLGQGLEFLIYFQGNSAPDKSGLPSDRFSAERTGGSVSTLTIQRTQQEDSAVYLCATGLPEVDEQFFGPGTRLTVL.

The rearrangement links TRBV29-1 to TRBJ1-2; 10 nucleotides agree with TRBD1. This CDR3 contains 12 residues. The trim removed 6 bases at V and 6 bases at J, leaving 4 bases unmatched. CDR1 and CDR2 from the germline V gene are SQVTM and ANQGSEA. The chain's CDR3 is CSVTGQGDGYTF. CDR3 sequence (DNA): TGCAGCGTAACTGGACAGGGGGATGGCTACACCTTC.